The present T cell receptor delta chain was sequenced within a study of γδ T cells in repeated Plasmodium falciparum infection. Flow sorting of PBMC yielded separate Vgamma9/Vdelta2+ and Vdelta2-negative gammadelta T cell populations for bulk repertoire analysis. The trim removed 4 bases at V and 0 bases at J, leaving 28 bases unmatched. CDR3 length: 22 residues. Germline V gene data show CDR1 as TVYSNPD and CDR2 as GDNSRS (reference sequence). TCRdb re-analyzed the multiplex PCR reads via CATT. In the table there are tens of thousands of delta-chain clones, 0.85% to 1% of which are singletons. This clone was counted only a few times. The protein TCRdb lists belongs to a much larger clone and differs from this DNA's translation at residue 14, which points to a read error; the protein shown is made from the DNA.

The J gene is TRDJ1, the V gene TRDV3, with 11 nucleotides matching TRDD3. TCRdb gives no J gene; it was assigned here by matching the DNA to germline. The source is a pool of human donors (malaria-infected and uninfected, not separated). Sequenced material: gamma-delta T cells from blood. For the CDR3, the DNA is TGTGCCTGCAAACTTCCTATCCCCTCGTACTGGGGGATAAAAGTGGACACCGATAAACTCATCTTT. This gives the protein CACKLPIPSYWGIKVDTDKLIF.